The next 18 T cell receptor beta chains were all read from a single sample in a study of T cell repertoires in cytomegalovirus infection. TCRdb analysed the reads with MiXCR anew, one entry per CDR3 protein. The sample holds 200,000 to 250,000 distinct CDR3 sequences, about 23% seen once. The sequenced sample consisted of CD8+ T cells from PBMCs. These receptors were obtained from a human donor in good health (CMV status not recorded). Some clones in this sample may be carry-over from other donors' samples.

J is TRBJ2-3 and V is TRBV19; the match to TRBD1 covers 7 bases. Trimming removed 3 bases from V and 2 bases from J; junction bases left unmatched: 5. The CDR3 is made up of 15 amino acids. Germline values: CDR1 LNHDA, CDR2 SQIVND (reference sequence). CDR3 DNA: TGTGCCAGTAGTATGGTCCAGGGGGTCACAGATACGCAGTATTTT. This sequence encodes CASSMVQGVTDTQYF.

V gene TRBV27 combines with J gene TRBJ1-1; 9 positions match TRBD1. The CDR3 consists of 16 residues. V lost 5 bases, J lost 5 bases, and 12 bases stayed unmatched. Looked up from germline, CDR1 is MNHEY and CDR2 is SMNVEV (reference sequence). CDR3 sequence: CASSPGGDRAGTEAFF. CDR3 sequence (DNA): TGTGCCAGCAGTCCAGGGGGGGACAGGGCGGGAACTGAAGCTTTCTTT.

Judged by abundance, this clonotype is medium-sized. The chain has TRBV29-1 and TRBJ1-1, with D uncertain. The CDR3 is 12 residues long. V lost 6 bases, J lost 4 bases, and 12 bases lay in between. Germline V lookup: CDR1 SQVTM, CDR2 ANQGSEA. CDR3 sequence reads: CSVAEEITEAFF. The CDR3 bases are TGCAGCGTAGCGGAGGAAATCACTGAAGCTTTCTTT.

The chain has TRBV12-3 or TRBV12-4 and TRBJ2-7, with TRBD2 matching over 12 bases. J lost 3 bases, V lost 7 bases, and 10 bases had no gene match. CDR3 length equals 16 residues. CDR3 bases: TGTGCCAGCAATTCTTGGACTAGCGGGGACTACTACGAGCAGTACTTC. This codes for CASNSWTSGDYYEQYF.

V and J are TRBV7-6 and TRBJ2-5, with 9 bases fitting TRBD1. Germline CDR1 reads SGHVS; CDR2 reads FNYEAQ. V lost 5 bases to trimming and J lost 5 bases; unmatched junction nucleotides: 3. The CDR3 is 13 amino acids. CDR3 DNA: TGTGCCAGCAGCCAACAGGGGGCTGAGACCCAGTACTTC. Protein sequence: CASSQQGAETQYF.

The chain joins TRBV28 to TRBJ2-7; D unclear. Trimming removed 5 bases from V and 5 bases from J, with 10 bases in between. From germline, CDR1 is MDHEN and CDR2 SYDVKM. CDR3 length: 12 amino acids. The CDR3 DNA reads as TGTGCCAGCAGTCGAACCGTCCACGAGCAGTACTTC. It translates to CASSRTVHEQYF.

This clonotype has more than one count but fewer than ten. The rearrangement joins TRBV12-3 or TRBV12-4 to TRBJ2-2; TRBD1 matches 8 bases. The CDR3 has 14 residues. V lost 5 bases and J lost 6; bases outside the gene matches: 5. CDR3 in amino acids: CASSATGGSGELFF. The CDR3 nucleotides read TGTGCCAGCAGTGCCACAGGGGGATCCGGGGAGCTGTTTTTT.

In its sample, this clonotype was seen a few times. CDR3 in DNA: TGTGCCAGCAGCTCAGGGACAGGTTTAGGTGAGCAGTTCTTC. Protein product: CASSSGTGLGEQFF. The rearrangement uses TRBV7-9 and TRBJ2-1, with 8 bases identical to TRBD1. The CDR3 has 14 residues. V lost 4 bases to trimming and J lost 9 bases; unmatched junction nucleotides: 8. CDR1 is SEHNR and CDR2 is FQNEAQ in the germline V gene (reference sequence).

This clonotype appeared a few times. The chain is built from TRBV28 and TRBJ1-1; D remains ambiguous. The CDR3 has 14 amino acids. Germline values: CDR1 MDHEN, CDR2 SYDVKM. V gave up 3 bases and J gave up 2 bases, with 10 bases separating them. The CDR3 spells CASSFEAGNTEAFF. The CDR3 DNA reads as TGTGCCAGCAGTTTTGAGGCAGGAAACACTGAAGCTTTCTTT.

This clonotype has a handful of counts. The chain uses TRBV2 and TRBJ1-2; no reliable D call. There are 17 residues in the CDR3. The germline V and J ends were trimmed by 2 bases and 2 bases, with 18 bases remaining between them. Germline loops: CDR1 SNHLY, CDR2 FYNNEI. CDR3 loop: CASSESREGRINYGYTF. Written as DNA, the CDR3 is TGTGCCAGCAGTGAATCGAGGGAAGGCAGGATAAACTATGGCTACACCTTC.

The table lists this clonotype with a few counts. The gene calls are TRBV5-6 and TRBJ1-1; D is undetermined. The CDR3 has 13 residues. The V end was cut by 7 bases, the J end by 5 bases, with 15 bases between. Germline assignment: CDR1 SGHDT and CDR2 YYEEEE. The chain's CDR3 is CASVRVPETEAFF. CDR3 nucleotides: TGTGCCAGCGTGAGGGTCCCCGAGACTGAAGCTTTCTTT.

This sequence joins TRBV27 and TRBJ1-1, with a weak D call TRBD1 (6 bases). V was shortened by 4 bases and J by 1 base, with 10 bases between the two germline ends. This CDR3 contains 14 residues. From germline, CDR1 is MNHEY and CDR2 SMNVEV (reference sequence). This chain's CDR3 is CASSYGGRNTEAFF. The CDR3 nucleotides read TGTGCCAGCAGTTACGGGGGCCGGAACACTGAAGCTTTCTTT.

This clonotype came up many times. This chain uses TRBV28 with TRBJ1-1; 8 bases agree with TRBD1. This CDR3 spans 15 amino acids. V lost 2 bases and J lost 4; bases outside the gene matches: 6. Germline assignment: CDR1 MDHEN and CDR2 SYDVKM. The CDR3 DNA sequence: TGTGCCAGCAGTTTAATACAGGGGGGCGTCACTGAAGCTTTCTTT. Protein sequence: CASSLIQGGVTEAFF.

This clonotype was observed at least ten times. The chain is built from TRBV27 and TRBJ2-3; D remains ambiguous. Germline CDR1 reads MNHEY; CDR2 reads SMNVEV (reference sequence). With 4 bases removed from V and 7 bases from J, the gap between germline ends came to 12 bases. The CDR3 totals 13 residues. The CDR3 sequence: CASSSWTGYTQYF. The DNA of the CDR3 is TGTGCCAGCAGTTCGTGGACCGGATATACGCAGTATTTT.

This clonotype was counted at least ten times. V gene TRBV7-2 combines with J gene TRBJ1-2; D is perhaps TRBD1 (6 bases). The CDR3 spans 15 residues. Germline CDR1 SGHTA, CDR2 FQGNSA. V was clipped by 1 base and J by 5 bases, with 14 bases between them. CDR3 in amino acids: CASSLGRGLGYGYTF. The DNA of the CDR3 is TGTGCCAGCAGCTTAGGGCGGGGGCTAGGTTATGGCTACACCTTC.

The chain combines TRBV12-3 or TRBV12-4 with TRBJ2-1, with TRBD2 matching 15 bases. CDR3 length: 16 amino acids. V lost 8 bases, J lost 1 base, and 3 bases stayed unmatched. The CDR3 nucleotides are TGTGCCAGCCTAGGGACTAGCGGGGGGTCCTACAATGAGCAGTTCTTC. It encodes CASLGTSGGSYNEQFF.

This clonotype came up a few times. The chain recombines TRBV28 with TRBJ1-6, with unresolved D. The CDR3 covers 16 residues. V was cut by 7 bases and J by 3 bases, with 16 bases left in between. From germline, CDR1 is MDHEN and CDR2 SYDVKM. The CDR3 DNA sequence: TGTGCCAGCACGCCCAGAGGGCCCGACTATAATTCACCCCTCCACTTT. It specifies CASTPRGPDYNSPLHF.

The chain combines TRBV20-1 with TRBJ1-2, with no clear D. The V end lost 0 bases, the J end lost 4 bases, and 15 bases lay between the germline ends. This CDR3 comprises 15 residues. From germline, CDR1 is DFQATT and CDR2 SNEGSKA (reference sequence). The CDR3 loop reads CSARDPAGQTYGYTF. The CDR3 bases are TGCAGTGCTAGAGATCCGGCAGGCCAGACCTATGGCTACACCTTC.